The 10 T cell receptor beta chains below all came from one sample that was sequenced in a study of T cells in Graves' hyperthyroidism and ophthalmopathy. TCR beta CDR3 regions were amplified from RNA. A set of HTBI primers served as the primers for a first-round RT-PCR of the TCR CDR3. TCRdb reprocessed the multiplex PCR reads with MiXCR, giving one entry per CDR3 protein. The repertoire has around 450,000 distinct CDR3 sequences, roughly 13% of them found once; the top ten carry about 5%. Specimen: blood. These receptors were taken from a woman under 30 with Graves' hyperthyroidism.

This clonotype was counted at least ten times. The chain has TRBV5-1 and TRBJ2-3; the D gene could be TRBD1 or TRBD2 (6 bases each). The CDR3 contains 14 residues. V was clipped by 1 base and J by 8 bases, with 14 bases between them. Germline CDR1 and CDR2: SGHRS and YFSETQ. The chain's CDR3 is CASSLSRGAATQYF. The DNA of the CDR3 is TGCGCCAGCAGCTTGTCAAGGGGGGCGGCTACGCAGTATTTT.

As concerns this clonotype: A read error may produce the germline difference seen at one junction end. Here the CDR3 DNA reads TGTGCCAACAGTGATGGGGCGGGAGGTTACTACGAGCAGTACTTC. The encoded protein is CANSDGAGGYYEQYF. J is TRBJ2-7 and V is TRBV6-1, with 8 bases matching TRBD2. Germline loops: CDR1 MNHNS, CDR2 SASEGT. This CDR3 has 15 amino acids.

This clonotype was counted a few times. The chain employs TRBV14 and TRBJ2-7; 7 bases are a match to TRBD1. The CDR3 extends over 13 amino acids. Germline V gene lookup returns CDR1 SGHDN and CDR2 FVKESK. V gave up 6 bases and J gave up 2 bases; unmatched junction bases: 4. The CDR3 here is CASRLGQTYEQYF. The CDR3 DNA reads as TGTGCCAGCAGACTGGGACAGACCTACGAGCAGTACTTC.

The sample holds a few counts of this clonotype. The V and J genes are TRBV25-1 and TRBJ2-2; TRBD2 matches at 16 bases. The CDR3 consists of 19 residues. After removal of 3 bases from V and 5 bases from J, the junction contained 9 bases not matched to a gene. Germline CDR1 is MGHDK and CDR2 is SYGVNS. CDR3 bases: TGTGCCAGCAGTGATCCCGGGACTAGCGGGAGGGCAAGAACCGGGGAGCTGTTTTTT. This sequence encodes CASSDPGTSGRARTGELFF.

This clonotype was recorded at least ten times. The rearrangement links TRBV28 to TRBJ2-1; D is perhaps TRBD2 (6 bases). Germline CDR1 and CDR2: MDHEN and SYDVKM. CDR3 size: 15 residues. Trimming took off 5 bases at V and 0 bases at J, with 11 bases between the two ends. The CDR3 is CASSIPGSSYNEQFF. The CDR3 DNA reads as TGTGCCAGCAGTATACCCGGGAGCTCCTACAATGAGCAGTTCTTC.

This clonotype was seen a few times. One end of the junction is discordant with germline, which a read error may explain. This sequence joins TRBV5-1 and TRBJ1-5, with 7 bases lining up with TRBD1. In germline, CDR1 is SGHRS, CDR2 YFSETQ. The length of the CDR3 is 15 residues. CDR3 region: CASSSVTGVNQPQHF. The CDR3 DNA reads as TGTGCCAGCAGCTCGGTTACAGGGGTCAATCAGCCCCAGCATTTT.

The rearrangement uses TRBV20-1 and TRBJ2-7, with 10 bases matching TRBD2. V shed 6 bases, J shed 4 bases, and the junction held 9 bases outside the gene matches. The CDR3 sequence is 14 residues long. Germline lookup yields CDR1 DFQATT and CDR2 SNEGSKA (reference sequence). DNA of the CDR3: TGCAGTGCCGAGTTAGCGGGAGGTTTTTACGAGCAGTACTTC. It yields the protein CSAELAGGFYEQYF.

This clonotype was detected ten times or more. The J gene is TRBJ2-2, the V gene TRBV28; the match to TRBD2 covers 11 bases. The CDR3 has 16 amino acids. The J segment lost 4 bases and the V segment lost 4 bases, leaving 5 bases of the junction unmatched. CDR1 is MDHEN, CDR2 SYDVKM, per germline. The DNA of the CDR3 is TGTGCCAGCAGTTGGGGGACTAGCGGAACCACCGGGGAGCTGTTTTTT. This codes for CASSWGTSGTTGELFF.

The table lists this clonotype with a few counts. The chain joins TRBV13 to TRBJ1-2, with 7 bases fitting TRBD1. The CDR3 spans 13 residues. The V gene's germline CDR1 is PRHDT and CDR2 FYEKMQ (reference sequence). The V segment lost 5 bases and the J segment 4 bases; nucleotides outside the gene matches: 4. CDR3: CASSKQGIYGYTF. CDR3 sequence (DNA): TGTGCCAGCAGCAAACAGGGGATCTATGGCTACACCTTC.

The chain links TRBV2 to TRBJ2-1; 12 nucleotides agree with TRBD2. J was trimmed by 5 bases and V by 4 bases; bases with no gene match: 12. Germline V gene sequence: CDR1 SNHLY, CDR2 FYNNEI. CDR3 length equals 18 residues. CDR3 protein: CASSVLAGGPTYDNEQFF. CDR3 coding DNA: TGTGCCAGCAGTGTGCTAGCGGGAGGGCCCACTTATGACAATGAGCAGTTCTTC.